This TCR beta chain is drawn from a study of cytomegalovirus exposure and HLA in healthy donors. Study-wide results and limits: Follow-up analysis seemed to connect common viral pathogens with several of the most significant clusters identified. Most of the CMV-associated TCR beta chains (in a later analysis) appeared to be HLA-restricted. TCR association rates varied by HLA locus in a later analysis, with DRB1 highest and HLA-C lowest.

13 Jbeta primers and 60 Vbeta primers were used for the PCR. Here immunoSEQ multiplex PCR was the method, and the copy in TCRdb shows in-frame clones only, minus some. The data hold under 150,000 clones, with 70% to 85% observed a single time. J lost 6 bases, V lost 5 bases, and 17 bases had no gene match. Germline CDR1 PRHDT, CDR2 FYEKMQ (reference sequence). The CDR3 sequence is 18 residues long. As for this clone: Its antigen remains unknown.

This TCR was sampled from a boy aged 2 to 10 in good health and CMV-seronegative. The chain recombines TRBV13 with TRBJ2-1; 9 nucleotides align to TRBD1. Sequenced sample: PBMCs. The DNA for the CDR3 is TGTGCCAGCAGCCTCTCCCCCTTCGGGGACAGGGTCGTCAATGAGCAGTTCTTC. This codes for CASSLSPFGDRVVNEQFF.